The present T cell receptor (beta chain) was sequenced within a study of blood T cell repertoires in COVID-19 (dated by TCRdb to 2018 to 2020). Context from the whole study: Samples from collaborators originated in the United States, Italy and Spain and spanned both the acute and convalescent phases of COVID-19. The prospective study material was composed of cDNA or gDNA derived from T cells, B-cell-depleted T cells, or PBMCs. The dataset comprised deeply sampled blood TCRbeta repertoires from subjects exposed to, actively infected with, or recovered from COVID-19. Where available, HLA class I and class II types were taken from metadata supplied by the sample provider and were not determined by assay-based typing. A de-identified subject ID, COVID-19 status, age in years and sex were almost always included in the sample metadata. The samples were drawn from two sources: the first 160 participants of the ongoing ImmuneRACE study, and approximately 1,300 subjects contributed by 6 global collaborators. The repertoires were released in a freely available public database meant as a resource for research on the immune response to SARS-CoV-2.

A note on this clone: The antigen it recognizes is unknown. No much larger clone exists at a distance of one base, and base qualities are not known.

TCRbeta CDR3 regions were amplified from genomic DNA by means of the immunoSEQ Assay, a bias-controlled multiplex PCR. The original pipeline was this. The number of nucleated cells in each sample was estimated from the amplification of reference gene primers within the assay. To quantify the absolute abundance of each unique TCRbeta CDR3 rearrangement, sequence reads were collapsed and filtered. For each sample, productive Simpson clonality was calculated as the square root of Simpson's diversity index over productive rearrangements. The table was pulled from immuneACCESS by TCRdb, which kept in-frame rearrangements only. Such tables lose some clones; where checked, under half of the loss comes from unresolved V genes, and the rest has no known cause. V, J and clone size were drawn from that table, and D and trimming were deduced from the DNA. The sample table shows over 120,000 clones, and about 79% are seen once. The ten largest clonotypes hold 4.5% to 5% of the sample.

The collaborating institutions used their own protocols to collect whole blood in K2EDTA tubes. For TCRbeta analysis, collaborators shipped samples in one of three forms: frozen whole blood, isolated PBMCs, or DNA extracted from either of those sample types. What the work shows at the level of the full study, not this receptor alone: How much clinical and demographic metadata was included differed by source and by participant, and the metadata was provided uncurated.

The specimen sequenced was peripheral blood. This clonotype was obtained from a woman of 80 years or more with active or convalescent COVID-19.

The DNA sequence reads TGTGCCAGCAACTCGGGGGGGGGAGATACGCAGTATTTT. It is translated as CASNSGGGDTQYF. The V and J genes are TRBV11-2 and TRBJ2-3; 8 central bases correspond to TRBD2. Including cysteine and phenylalanine, the CDR3 has 13 amino acids. Of the read, only the CDR3 DNA is kept; its 39 bases are in frame from base 1. CDR1 and CDR2 were assigned from the germline V gene as SGHAT and FQNNGV. Trimming leaves V shorter by 7 bases and J shorter by 5 bases, with the junction holding 5 bases beyond the gene matches. Where the CDR3 stops, the reference TRBV11-2 and TRBJ2-3 genes take over; the full variable domain is EAGVAQSPRYKIIEKRQSVAFWCNPISGHATLYWYQQILGQGPKLLIQFQNNGVVDDSQLPKDRFSAERLKGVDSTLKIQPAKLEDSAVYLCASNSGGGDTQYFGPGTRLTVL.